This TCR beta chain stems from a study of T cell clonality in common variable immunodeficiency. CVID subjects were neither ill nor on immunomodulatory or immunosuppressive medication at sampling. From germline, CDR1 is LNHDA and CDR2 SQIVND (reference sequence). This CDR3 is built from 13 residues. Losses at the gene ends were 9 bases for V and 4 bases for J; bases not matched to a gene: 4. TCRdb's table, derived via immunoSEQ multiplex PCR, lists solely in-frame clones and lacks some. This sample carries about 33,000 clones and no singletons, and about 6% goes to the top ten. This clone was observed a few times. Its specificity is not known. The DNA ends 3 residues before the CDR3 does, and the rest of the CDR3 is filled in from the germline J gene. General study points: TCRbeta clonality was increased in CVID versus healthy controls. T cell subpopulation sequencing would be needed to explain CVID clonality. Fewer TCRbeta clones were shared among CVID subjects than controls. Common variable immunodeficiency TCR beta sequences reportedly had fewer deletions and N-nucleotide insertions.

The TCR sequence derives from a human donor with common variable immunodeficiency. What was sequenced was peripheral blood mononuclear cells. The genes are TRBV19 and TRBJ2-7, with 12 bases identical to TRBD2. The CDR3 protein is CASGTSGSYEQYF. Incomplete CDR3 DNA: TGTGCCAGCGGGACTAGCGGGTCATACGAG.